One sample yielded the 31 T cell receptor delta chains listed below, sequenced in a study of human gamma delta and Vdelta1 T cells. TCRdb re-processed the PCR reads via CATT. The table includes 6,500 or so delta-chain clones, just under 9.5% detected once. Sample: naive CD27+ Vdelta1 gamma-delta T cells from blood. These receptors all stem from a human donor in good health.

This clone was counted between two and nine times. With only one base between it and a far larger clone, this is likely a read error. J is TRDJ1 and V is TRDV1, with TRDD3 matching 9 bases. CDR3 length: 21 residues. V shed 5 bases, J shed 0 bases, and the junction held 22 bases outside the gene matches. Germline CDR1 reads TSWWSYY; CDR2 reads QGS. The CDR3 sequence: CALGPKDLRRGILQNTDKLIF. The CDR3, as DNA: TGTGCTCTTGGGCCTAAGGATCTACGTCGGGGGATACTTCAGAACACCGATAAACTCATCTTT.

This clone was observed a handful of times. A much more abundant neighbour one base away suggests this may be a read error. This specimen includes other DNA sequences encoding the same CDR3. This rearrangement joins TRDV1 to TRDJ1; 12 positions agree with TRDD3. Germline loops: CDR1 TSWWSYY, CDR2 QGS. The V gene end was trimmed by 1 base and the J gene end by 8 bases; junction bases not matched to a gene: 20. This CDR3 is 20 amino acids long. The CDR3 nucleotides read TGTGCTCTTGGGGAACGCGGAAGGCTACGAGGGACTGGGGGATACAAGAAACTCATCTTT. Translating gives CALGERGRLRGTGGYKKLIF.

This clone was detected a few times. A far larger clone lies a single base away; this is likely a read error. The sample carries other DNA sequences with the same CDR3. The J gene is TRDJ1, the V gene TRDV1, with D perhaps assigned TRDD2 or TRDD3 (6 bases each). This CDR3 spans 17 amino acids. Germline CDR1 reads TSWWSYY; CDR2 reads QGS. The chain's CDR3 is CALGEPVLRRDRGKLIF. In DNA, the CDR3 is TGTGCCCTTGGGGAACCAGTCCTACGACGGGATAGAGGTAAACTCATCTTT.

Of note for this clone: At one end, the junction sequence differs from germline, possibly due to a read error. The chain employs TRDV1 and TRDJ1; perhaps TRDD3 as D (6 bases). CDR1 and CDR2 from the germline V gene are TSWWSYY and QGS. The CDR3 consists of 17 residues. The DNA of the CDR3 is TGCTCTGGGGAAGGGTTTGCGTCGAGGAGATCCACCGATAAACTCATCTTT. Encoded protein: CSGEGFASRRSTDKLIF.

Concerning this clone itself: TCRdb lists the protein of a much larger clone for this DNA, which differs at residue 6, so this is likely a read error; the protein given here is translated from the DNA itself. The chain employs TRDV2 and TRDJ3; D gene uncertain. The germline V gene encodes CDR1 GEAIGNYY and CDR2 EKD. This CDR3 has 14 amino acids. CDR3 in DNA: TGTGCTAGTCGGGGTAACTGGGACACCCGACAGATGTTTTTC. It yields the protein CASRGNWDTRQMFF.

This clone was counted only a few times. A read error is the likely source, as a far larger clone sits one nucleotide away. Other DNA sequences in the same sample also yield this CDR3. The rearrangement links TRDV1 to TRDJ1; 7 positions match TRDD3. CDR1 is TSWWSYY and CDR2 is QGS in the germline V gene. This CDR3 contains 20 residues. Written as DNA, the CDR3 is TGTGCTCTTGGGGCTCGGCCCCAACGAAGTCGTTGGGGGAACACTGATAAACTCATCTTT. Encoded protein: CALGARPQRSRWGNTDKLIF.

As for this clone: This sequence is one base from a far larger clone and is likely a read error. The chain combines TRDV1 with TRDJ1; 8 positions match TRDD3. After removal of 1 base from V and 1 base from J, the junction contained 38 bases not matched to a gene. The CDR3 loop spans 27 amino acids. The germline gives CDR1 TSWWSYY, CDR2 QGS. In DNA, the CDR3 is TGTGCTCTTGGGGAACCCAAGTTCCCACCACTCATGTGGGATACGCAGAGATCCAGGCGCTTCACCGATAAACTCATCTTT. This gives the protein CALGEPKFPPLMWDTQRSRRFTDKLIF.

With respect to this clone: TCRdb attributes to this sequence the protein of a much larger clone, which differs from the DNA translation at residue 13; a read error is likely, and the protein displayed is translated from the DNA. This chain links TRDV1 with TRDJ1, with D tentatively TRDD2 (6 bases). CDR3 size: 18 residues. V shed 0 bases and J shed 3 bases, with 20 bases lying between them. The germline V gene encodes CDR1 TSWWSYY and CDR2 QGS. CDR3 loop: CALGELPFRWRYADKLIF. In DNA, the CDR3 is TGTGCTCTTGGGGAACTGCCCTTCCGCTGGAGGTACGCCGATAAACTCATCTTT.

As to this clone: The protein in TCRdb stems from a much larger clone and differs at residue 4 from this DNA's translation, likely a read error; here the protein is translated from the DNA. The rearrangement uses TRDV1 and TRDJ1, with 7 positions matching TRDD2. This CDR3 is built from 17 residues. Germline V CDR1 and CDR2: TSWWSYY, QGS. The CDR3 loop reads CALRESIPTTKKGKLIF. In nucleotides, the CDR3 is TGTGCTCTTAGGGAGTCTATTCCTACTACTAAGAAGGGTAAACTCATCTTT.

V usage is TRDV1 and J usage is TRDJ1; 7 nucleotides line up with TRDD2. Per germline, CDR1 TSWWSYY and CDR2 QGS. This CDR3 has 19 residues. V was clipped by 4 bases and J by 3 bases; unmatched bases: 20. This CDR3 reads CALGARQFPTQGGADKLIF. Written as DNA, the CDR3 is TGTGCTCTTGGGGCCCGTCAATTTCCTACACAAGGAGGGGCCGATAAACTCATCTTT.

On this clone: The sample contains more than one DNA sequence encoding this CDR3. The rearrangement links TRDV1 to TRDJ1; D unresolved. Germline V gives CDR1 TSWWSYY, CDR2 QGS. This CDR3 region has 21 residues. V lost 5 bases and J 0 bases, leaving 31 bases between the germline ends. CDR3 region: CALGLRHPYSRAPGNTDKLIF. The CDR3 bases are TGTGCTCTTGGGCTTCGCCACCCCTATTCGCGGGCCCCCGGTAACACCGATAAACTCATCTTT.

This clone occurred many times. This likely came from a read error, as a far larger clone is one base away. The gene calls are TRDV2 and TRDJ1, with a tentative D call TRDD3 (6 bases). The germline CDR1 and CDR2 sequences are GEAIGNYY and EKD. V was clipped by 6 bases and J by 2 bases, with 15 bases between them. This CDR3 has 14 amino acids. The CDR3 bases are TGTGCCTGTCTGTCCCGGTGGGGGACCGATAAACTCATCTTT. It specifies CACLSRWGTDKLIF.

Points on this clone: TCRdb's protein for this DNA is that of a much larger clone and differs from the translation at residue 6, likely a read error; the protein shown is the DNA translation. The genes are TRDV1 and TRDJ2; no definite D call. The CDR3 length is 19 residues. Germline CDR1 reads TSWWSYY; CDR2 reads QGS. V was clipped by 5 bases and J by 8 bases, with 30 bases between them. CDR3 sequence reads: CALGSLSGRMRQVRAQLFF. As DNA, the CDR3 is TGTGCTCTTGGGTCCCTCTCAGGGAGGATGCGTCAGGTGAGGGCACAACTCTTCTTT.

As concerns this clone: The likely explanation is a read error, given a far larger clone one base away. This chain links TRDV2 with TRDJ3; possible D gene TRDD3, 6 bases. This CDR3 is 19 amino acids long. Germline CDR1 reads GEAIGNYY; CDR2 reads EKD. CDR3: CACVDGGEYSSRDTRQMFF. The CDR3 coding sequence is TGTGCCTGTGTCGACGGGGGGGAGTACAGCTCCCGGGACACCCGACAGATGTTTTTC.

This clone has a handful of counts. The V gene is TRDV1, the J gene TRDJ1; weak D call: TRDD3 (6 bases). Trimming stripped 1 base from V and 4 bases from J, with 34 bases between. CDR3 size: 22 residues. CDR1 TSWWSYY and CDR2 QGS come from the germline V gene. This chain's CDR3 is CALGEPLKLKIRSKDTGDKLIF. The CDR3 DNA follows: TGTGCTCTTGGGGAACCGTTGAAACTTAAAATACGTAGCAAGGATACCGGCGATAAACTCATCTTT.

Remarks on this clone: This may arise from a read error, as a much more abundant clone is one base away. The chain employs TRDV2 and TRDJ3; TRDD3 matches 10 bases. Germline CDR1 GEAIGNYY, CDR2 EKD. Trimming took 3 bases from V and 0 from J; bases not matched to a gene: 22. This CDR3 contains 24 residues. The CDR3 DNA sequence: TGTGCCTGTGACCCAGGAGTACTGGGGGATCCCGTTTTGGGGAGCTCCTGGGACACCCGACAGATGTTTTTC. It specifies CACDPGVLGDPVLGSSWDTRQMFF.

The chain has TRDV1 and TRDJ1; 7 nucleotides line up with TRDD2. CDR3 length: 19 amino acids. The ends lost 1 base at V and 4 bases at J; junction bases unmatched: 18. Germline assignment: CDR1 TSWWSYY and CDR2 QGS. DNA of the CDR3: TGTGCTCTTGGGGAACATATTTTCCTACGTAGGGGGGGGTTCGATAAACTCATCTTT. Protein: CALGEHIFLRRGGFDKLIF.

J is TRDJ1 and V is TRDV1, with 12 nucleotides matching TRDD3. Germline loops: CDR1 TSWWSYY, CDR2 QGS. V lost 3 bases, J lost 8 bases, and 28 bases stayed unmatched. The length of the CDR3 is 22 residues. Here the CDR3 DNA reads TGTGCTCTTGGGGAGGACTTCCTACCGATTCCTGGGGGATACGCGGTGAATCGGAAACTCATCTTT. Protein sequence: CALGEDFLPIPGGYAVNRKLIF.

This clone was seen only a few times. With a far larger clone one base away, a read error is the likely cause. V usage is TRDV1 and J usage is TRDJ1; 7 bases are a match to TRDD3. The V gene's germline CDR1 is TSWWSYY and CDR2 QGS. This CDR3 contains 21 residues. V dropped 4 bases and J dropped 0; count of bases not matched to a gene: 23. This chain's CDR3 is CALGGINRWGTRGSHTDKLIF. CDR3 DNA sequence: TGTGCTCTTGGGGGAATAAACAGGTGGGGGACCAGGGGGTCGCACACCGATAAACTCATCTTT.

A word on this clone: A read error likely explains this, since a far larger clone differs by one base. The chain links TRDV1 to TRDJ1; 13 bases match TRDD3. Trimming took 11 bases from V and 6 from J; bases not matched to a gene: 33. The germline V gene encodes CDR1 TSWWSYY and CDR2 QGS. The CDR3 runs 22 residues. The CDR3 protein is CAIAFLPRYWGIRPGVANKLIF. Written as DNA, the CDR3 is TGTGCTATAGCCTTCCTACCCCGATACTGGGGGATACGCCCGGGGGTCGCCAATAAACTCATCTTT.

By sample share, this clone is medium-sized. J is TRDJ1 and V is TRDV1; 8 nucleotides line up with TRDD3. V shed 4 bases and J 3 bases; nucleotides not matched to a gene: 19. This CDR3 region has 19 residues. Germline assignment: CDR1 TSWWSYY and CDR2 QGS. The CDR3 DNA is TGTGCTCTTGGGGGCAGATCTTCCGTCCGCTGGGGATACCCCGATAAACTCATCTTT. Its protein product is CALGGRSSVRWGYPDKLIF.

This clone occurred a few times. The translation of this DNA and the TCRdb protein of a much larger clone differ at residue 16, probably owing to a read error; the protein shown here is translated from the DNA. The chain couples TRDV1 to TRDJ1, with D unclear. The CDR3 spans 18 residues. CDR1 is TSWWSYY and CDR2 is QGS in the germline V gene. CDR3: CALGERGRRATLPDKPIF. The CDR3 DNA reads as TGTGCTCTTGGGGAACGGGGTAGGCGGGCTACTCTCCCCGATAAACCCATCTTT.

This clone was counted at least ten times. A far more abundant clone sits one base away, making this likely a read error. Different DNA sequences within this sample yield the same CDR3. The chain joins TRDV2 to TRDJ3; D call uncertain. CDR1 is GEAIGNYY, CDR2 EKD, per germline. The CDR3 spans 16 residues. Trimming stripped 7 bases from V and 2 bases from J, with 14 bases between. The CDR3 is CACASRGTWDTRQMFF. CDR3 DNA: TGTGCCTGCGCTAGTCGGGGTACCTGGGACACCCGACAGATGTTTTTC.

Note on this clone: With only one base between it and a far larger clone, this is likely a read error. The chain couples TRDV1 to TRDJ1, with 9 bases aligning to TRDD3. Trimming took 5 bases from V and 0 from J; bases not matched to a gene: 22. Germline assignment: CDR1 TSWWSYY and CDR2 QGS. The CDR3 runs to 21 residues. CDR3 coding DNA: TGTGCTCTTGGGAACTGGGGGGATACCCGTTCCAAACACTTGAACACCGATAAACTCATCTTT. Its translation: CALGNWGDTRSKHLNTDKLIF.

Regarding this clone: Other nucleotide sequences from this sample produce the same CDR3. The chain has TRDV1 and TRDJ1, with TRDD3 matching 7 bases. The J segment lost 1 base and the V segment lost 2 bases, leaving 37 bases of the junction unmatched. The CDR3 has 26 residues. CDR1 TSWWSYY and CDR2 QGS come from the germline V gene. CDR3 residues: CALGEVNLGGPLLGGSRGRSTDKLIF. The DNA for the CDR3 is TGTGCTCTTGGGGAAGTCAATCTTGGTGGTCCCCTACTAGGGGGATCCCGGGGAAGGTCCACCGATAAACTCATCTTT.

This clone has just a few counts. TCRdb's protein, taken from a much larger clone, differs from this DNA's translation at residue 8, likely owing to a read error; the protein displayed comes from the DNA. The genes are TRDV1 and TRDJ1; D is perhaps TRDD3 (6 bases). V gave up 2 bases and J gave up 7 bases, with 29 bases separating them. In germline, CDR1 is TSWWSYY, CDR2 QGS. The CDR3 totals 19 residues. In nucleotides, the CDR3 is TGTGCTCTTGGGGAAAGGACAGAGCTGGGGACCTTCGAGTATGTTAAACTCATCTTT. Protein: CALGERTELGTFEYVKLIF.

A few counts support this clone. Translating this DNA gives a protein that differs at residue 6 from the TCRdb one, which belongs to a much larger clone; a read error is likely, and the protein shown is this translation. V is TRDV1 and J is TRDJ1, with 8 bases aligning to TRDD3. The CDR3 has 20 residues. The germline gives CDR1 TSWWSYY, CDR2 QGS. V shed 4 bases and J 0 bases; nucleotides not matched to a gene: 19. The CDR3 DNA follows: TGTGCTCTTGGGGGCGGACGCGAGGGGATACTTACCTTGTACACCGATAAACTCATCTTT. The encoded protein is CALGGGREGILTLYTDKLIF.

In regard to this clone: With a far larger clone one base away, a read error is the likely cause. This sequence joins TRDV1 and TRDJ1, with 8 bases aligning to TRDD3. The CDR3 loop spans 22 amino acids. With V trimmed by 0 bases and J by 0 bases, 21 bases remained unmatched. Germline V gives CDR1 TSWWSYY, CDR2 QGS. Here the CDR3 DNA reads TGTGCTCTTGGGGAACTGCCTTCTTTCGGCCGTACTGGGGGGCCTTACACCGATAAACTCATCTTT. This translates into CALGELPSFGRTGGPYTDKLIF.

This clone appeared a few times. TCRdb attributes to this sequence the protein of a much larger clone, which differs from the DNA translation at residue 3; a read error is likely, and the protein displayed is translated from the DNA. J is TRDJ1 and V is TRDV1, with 11 bases matching TRDD3. Germline V CDR1 and CDR2: TSWWSYY, QGS. This CDR3 has 20 amino acids. CDR3 loop: CAPGERPHWGIKGFPDKLIF. CDR3 nucleotides: TGTGCTCCTGGGGAACGCCCACACTGGGGGATAAAGGGTTTCCCCGATAAACTCATCTTT.

This clone is large in the sample. Other DNA sequences within the sample encode an identical CDR3. The rearrangement links TRDV1 to TRDJ1, with D perhaps matching TRDD1 (5 bases). Trimming pared 3 bases from V and 0 bases from J, leaving 8 bases between. Germline V gene lookup returns CDR1 TSWWSYY and CDR2 QGS. The CDR3 spans 14 residues. CDR3 region: CALGDNRYTDKLIF. CDR3 DNA sequence: TGTGCTCTTGGGGATAATAGGTACACCGATAAACTCATCTTT.

Remarks on this clone: Being one base from a much bigger clone, this may be a read error. The gene calls are TRDV1 and TRDJ1; TRDD2 matches at 9 bases. This CDR3 is 21 amino acids long. Germline values: CDR1 TSWWSYY, CDR2 QGS. DNA of the CDR3: TGTGCTCTTGGGGAACGAACCTTCCTACATGGGGGACTAAAAGACACCAATAAACTCATCTTT. Its translation is CALGERTFLHGGLKDTNKLIF.